The entry below describes one TCR beta chain. These data originate in a study of PD-L1 blockade in urothelial cancer. J gave up 5 bases and V 0 bases, and 9 bases lay outside the gene matches. Per germline, CDR1 SGHNT and CDR2 YYREEE (reference sequence). The CDR3 covers 16 residues. Repertoires were generated with immunoSEQ multiplex PCR, while TCRdb's copy carries only in-frame clones and drops some. The sample has roughly 63,000 clones; 81% are singletons. Sample time point: pretreatment peripheral blood. The chain combines TRBV5-4 with TRBJ2-5; 8 bases are shared with TRBD2. The clonotype comes from an older man with urothelial cancer. The sample consisted of PBMCs, taken around atezolizumab (anti-PD-L1) treatment. This chain's CDR3 is CASSLAFAGGEETQYF. Here the CDR3 DNA reads TGTGCCAGCAGCTTGGCCTTTGCGGGGGGAGAGGAGACCCAGTACTTC. Based on the CDR3 plus reference TRBV5-4 and TRBJ2-5, the full variable domain is ETGVTQSPTHLIKTRGQQVTLRCSSQSGHNTVSWYQQALGQGPQFIFQYYREEENGRGNFPPRFSGLQFPNYSSELNVNALELDDSALYLCASSLAFAGGEETQYFGPGTRLLVL.